This T cell receptor beta chain was retrieved from a study of blood T cell repertoires in COVID-19. Authors' processing steps: Scientists estimated how many nucleated cells there were by amplifying reference gene primers. This table comes from immunoSEQ multiplex PCR, and its TCRdb copy is limited to in-frame clones, with some not included. The V and J calls and clone size were taken over from that table, and D and trimming were inferred from the DNA. The sample has about 140,000 clones, approximately 83% seen once. Germline V gene sequence: CDR1 KGHDR, CDR2 SFDVKD. CDR3 length equals 16 residues. V was pared by 5 bases and J by 9 bases, with 7 bases of the junction left unmatched. This study enrolled people aged roughly 18 to 90 from about 26 US geographic areas. Participants' reported clinical history set cohort assignment.

The material sequenced was PBMCs or T cells enriched from blood (not recorded which). The gene calls are TRBV24-1 and TRBJ2-1; 15 bases map to TRBD2. This TCR derives from a man between 65 and 85 years old who had been exposed to COVID-19. The CDR3, as DNA: TGTGCCACCAGTGTGATGGGACTAGCGGGAGGTGGTGAGCAGTTCTTC. Translated: CATSVMGLAGGGEQFF.